These 10 T cell receptor beta chains came from one sample sequenced in a study of T cells in Graves' hyperthyroidism and ophthalmopathy (dated 2019 in TCRdb). Library generation was performed with multiplex PCR. These reads were obtained on an Illumina HiSeq 2000. TCR beta CDR3 regions were amplified from RNA transcripts. For the first round of RT-PCR on the TCR CDR3, the HTBI primer set was used together with the Qiagen OneStep RT-PCR kit. TCRdb redid the processing of the public reads, applying fastp at Q25 and MiXCR, and retained in-frame beta chains. Every CDR3 protein is listed once, alongside the most common genes and DNA of its rows. This sample holds approximately 620,000 distinct CDR3 sequences; roughly 14% were observed only once. Approximately 5.7% of the sample is taken by the ten largest. Sequenced input: blood. The source of these receptors is a young woman with Graves' hyperthyroidism that later progressed to Graves' ophthalmopathy.

Points on this clonotype: A much larger clone differs by one base, so this may be a read error. The chain is built from TRBV3-1 and TRBJ1-5, with D uncertain. CDR3 length: 14 amino acids. V gave up 0 bases and J gave up 2 bases, with 5 bases separating them. From germline, CDR1 is LGHDT and CDR2 YNNKEL (reference sequence). The CDR3 DNA sequence: TGTGCCAGCAGCCAAGATCCGCGCAATCAGCCCCAGCATTTT. Amino acids: CASSQDPRNQPQHF.

This clonotype was seen ten or more times. The chain carries TRBV28 and TRBJ2-3; 11 bases are a match to TRBD2. Per the germline V gene, CDR1 is MDHEN and CDR2 is SYDVKM. The CDR3 runs to 16 residues. The V segment lost 5 bases and the J segment 4 bases; nucleotides outside the gene matches: 8. The CDR3 DNA follows: TGTGCCAGCAGTCCCACTAGCGGGAGTGAGGCAGATACGCAGTATTTT. Translated: CASSPTSGSEADTQYF.

This clonotype came up many times. This chain links TRBV27 with TRBJ1-1; no firm D call. CDR1 and CDR2 from the germline V gene are MNHEY and SMNVEV (reference sequence). This CDR3 comprises 13 residues. The ends were cut back, 7 bases at V and 0 bases at J, with 9 bases in the middle. The CDR3 DNA sequence: TGTGCCAGCAATGGCTTAATGAACACTGAAGCTTTCTTT. It codes for CASNGLMNTEAFF.

Of note for this clonotype: A much larger clone is a single base away; this may be a read error. V is TRBV12-5 and J is TRBJ2-7; tentatively, D is TRBD2 (5 bases). CDR1 and CDR2 (germline): LGHNT, FRNRAP. The CDR3 covers 11 residues. Deletions cut 8 bases from V and 10 bases from J, with 15 bases between. The CDR3 protein is CASSELLGQYF. CDR3 bases: TGTGCTAGTAGCGAGCTACTAGGCCAGTACTTC.

In this sample, this clonotype turned up a few times. The chain employs TRBV24-1 and TRBJ2-6; TRBD1 or TRBD2 may be the D gene (5 bases each). Germline V lookup: CDR1 KGHDR, CDR2 SFDVKD. The CDR3 has 15 amino acids. Trimming pared 8 bases from V and 0 bases from J, leaving 10 bases between. The CDR3 nucleotides read TGTGCCACCAATACAGGAGGCTCTGGGGCCAACGTCCTGACTTTC. Protein sequence: CATNTGGSGANVLTF.

This clonotype was counted between two and nine times. The chain has TRBV10-1 and TRBJ2-2; D unresolved. The germline CDR1 and CDR2 sequences are WNHNN and SYGVQD (reference sequence). This CDR3 has 14 amino acids. V was shortened by 6 bases and J by 7 bases, with 15 bases between the two germline ends. This chain's CDR3 is CASREHGGGGELFF. The CDR3 bases are TGCGCCAGCAGGGAACACGGTGGTGGCGGGGAGCTGTTTTTT.

In its sample, this clonotype was seen many times. This chain joins TRBV28 and TRBJ2-2, with TRBD1 matching 10 bases. The CDR3 runs 15 residues. Germline values: CDR1 MDHEN, CDR2 SYDVKM. V trimming: 6 bases; J trimming: 5 bases; junction bases outside the gene matches: 6. CDR3 bases: TGTGCCAGCAGGACAGGGGGCGCGGGGACCGGGGAGCTGTTTTTT. Protein sequence: CASRTGGAGTGELFF.

This clonotype was counted a few times. This chain connects TRBV7-9 to TRBJ2-7; D possibly uses TRBD1 or TRBD2 (5 bases each). This CDR3 is built from 15 residues. From germline, CDR1 is SEHNR and CDR2 FQNEAQ (reference sequence). Trimming cost V 4 bases and J 6 bases, with 19 bases left between them. The CDR3 sequence: CASSSRRGEVREQYF. CDR3 nucleotides: TGTGCCAGCAGCTCCAGGAGAGGGGAAGTCCGCGAGCAGTACTTC.

This clonotype has ten or more counts. This chain connects TRBV7-2 to TRBJ1-1, with 7 bases fitting TRBD1. V shed 5 bases and J 4 bases; nucleotides not matched to a gene: 7. This CDR3 has 14 residues. Germline lookup yields CDR1 SGHTA and CDR2 FQGNSA. CDR3: CASSTRGWGTEAFF. The CDR3 nucleotides read TGTGCCAGCAGCACCAGGGGGTGGGGCACTGAAGCTTTCTTT.

This clonotype has at least ten counts. The V call is TRBV12-3 or TRBV12-4, the J call TRBJ2-1; possible D gene TRBD1, 5 bases. CDR3 size: 14 residues. Trimming cost V 1 base and J 8 bases, with 12 bases left between them. This CDR3 is CASSLVSRVDEQFF. In nucleotides, the CDR3 is TGTGCCAGCAGTTTAGTATCCAGGGTGGATGAGCAGTTCTTC.